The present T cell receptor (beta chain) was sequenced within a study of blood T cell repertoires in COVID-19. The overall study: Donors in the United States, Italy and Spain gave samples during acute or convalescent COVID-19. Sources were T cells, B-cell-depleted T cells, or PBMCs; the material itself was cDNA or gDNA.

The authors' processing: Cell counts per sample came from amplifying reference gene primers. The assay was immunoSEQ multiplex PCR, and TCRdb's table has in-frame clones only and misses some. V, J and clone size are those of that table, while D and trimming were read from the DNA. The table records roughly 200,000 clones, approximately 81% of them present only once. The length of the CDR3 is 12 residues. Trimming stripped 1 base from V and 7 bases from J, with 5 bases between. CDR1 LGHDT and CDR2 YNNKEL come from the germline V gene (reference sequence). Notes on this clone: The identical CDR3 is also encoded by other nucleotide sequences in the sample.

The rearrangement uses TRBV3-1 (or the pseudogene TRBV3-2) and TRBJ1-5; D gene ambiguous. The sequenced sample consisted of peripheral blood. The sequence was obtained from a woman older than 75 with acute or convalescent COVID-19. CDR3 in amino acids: CASSQVGQPQHF. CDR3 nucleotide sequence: TGTGCCAGCAGCCAAGTTGGCCAGCCCCAGCATTTT.